These T cell receptor beta chains were read from a single sample in a study of OX40 agonist ivuxolimab in advanced cancers. Sequenced by immunoSEQ multiplex PCR; TCRdb stores in-frame clones only, minus some. This sample has approximately 44,000 clones; roughly 82% occur once, and the top ten carry 2% to 3%. The sequenced sample was CD4+ or CD8+ T cells sorted from blood, obtained in a trial of the OX40 agonist ivuxolimab. These receptors came from an adult with an advanced solid tumor such as melanoma, head and neck, liver or kidney cancer. Each CDR3 is given with its conserved first and last residue. D genes are given only for firm matches. Clone size appears in some rows only: once, few, many, or a class for an expanded clone.

CDR3aa: CASNPAGRNTEAFF
CDR3nt: TGTGCCAGCAACCCGGCGGGGAGGAACACTGAAGCTTTCTTT
j_gene: TRBJ1-1
d_gene: .
abundance: .
v_gene: TRBV5-6

CDR3aa: CASSAAGTAEKLFF
CDR3nt: TGTGCCAGCAGCGCAGCCGGGACAGCTGAAAAACTGTTTTTT
j_gene: TRBJ1-4
d_gene: TRBD1
abundance: .
v_gene: TRBV9

CDR3aa: CASSQLVYNEQFF
CDR3nt: TGTGCCAGCAGCCAACTAGTTTACAATGAGCAGTTCTTC
j_gene: TRBJ2-1
d_gene: .
abundance: .
v_gene: TRBV11-2

CDR3aa: CASSYSGGAPDTQYF
CDR3nt: TGTGCCAGCAGTTACTCCGGGGGGGCCCCAGATACGCAGTATTTT
j_gene: TRBJ2-3
d_gene: TRBD2
abundance: .
v_gene: TRBV6-6

CDR3aa: CASSSATGGTGELFF
CDR3nt: TGTGCCAGCAGCTCCGCGACAGGGGGGACCGGGGAGCTGTTTTTT
j_gene: TRBJ2-2
d_gene: TRBD1
abundance: .
v_gene: TRBV7-3

CDR3aa: CASSFQPGGSGIFETQYF
CDR3nt: TGTGCCAGCAGTTTCCAGCCCGGGGGTAGCGGGATTTTTGAGACCCAGTACTTC
j_gene: TRBJ2-5
d_gene: TRBD2
abundance: .
v_gene: TRBV27

CDR3aa: CASSFQGGLISPAMNTEAFF
CDR3nt: TGTGCCAGCAGCTTCCAAGGGGGGCTTATATCGCCGGCCATGAACACTGAAGCTTTCTTT
j_gene: TRBJ1-1
d_gene: .
abundance: .
v_gene: TRBV13

CDR3aa: CASSPRAGKNTEAFF
CDR3nt: TGTGCCAGCAGCCCCCGGGCAGGGAAGAACACTGAAGCTTTCTTT
j_gene: TRBJ1-1
d_gene: .
abundance: .
v_gene: TRBV7-9

CDR3aa: CASSYTRQAGQPQHF
CDR3nt: TGTGCCAGCAGTTACACGCGACAGGCCGGTCAGCCCCAGCATTTT
j_gene: TRBJ1-5
d_gene: .
abundance: .
v_gene: TRBV6-9

CDR3aa: CASTTGFNEQFF
CDR3nt: TGTGCCAGCACGACAGGGTTCAATGAGCAGTTCTTC
j_gene: TRBJ2-1
d_gene: TRBD1
abundance: .
v_gene: TRBV5-4

CDR3aa: CASSQGTGVTEAFF
CDR3nt: TGTGCCAGCAGCCAAGGGACAGGGGTCACTGAAGCTTTCTTT
j_gene: TRBJ1-1
d_gene: TRBD1
abundance: .
v_gene: TRBV4-2

CDR3aa: CASSLGGTANYEQYF
CDR3nt: TGTGCCAGCAGCTTAGGCGGGACAGCCAACTACGAGCAGTACTTC
j_gene: TRBJ2-7
d_gene: .
abundance: once
v_gene: TRBV7-6

CDR3aa: CASSAPSGGFNNEQFF
CDR3nt: TGTGCCAGCAGTGCCCCTAGCGGGGGGTTTAACAATGAGCAGTTCTTC
j_gene: TRBJ2-1
d_gene: TRBD2
abundance: .
v_gene: TRBV2

CDR3aa: CASSEHRDNSPLHF
CDR3nt: TGCGCCAGCAGTGAGCACAGGGATAATTCACCCCTCCACTTT
j_gene: TRBJ1-6
d_gene: .
abundance: .
v_gene: TRBV10-2

CDR3aa: CASSNQEMSSGANVLTF
CDR3nt: TGTGCCAGCAGCAACCAGGAGATGTCCTCTGGGGCCAACGTCCTGACTTTC
j_gene: TRBJ2-6
d_gene: .
abundance: few
v_gene: TRBV21-1

CDR3aa: CASSRTSSGNTIYF
CDR3nt: TGTGCCAGCAGCCGGACGAGCTCTGGAAACACCATATATTTT
j_gene: TRBJ1-3
d_gene: .
abundance: .
v_gene: TRBV6-5

CDR3aa: CASRIWGRTRVNYGYTF
CDR3nt: TGTGCCAGCAGGATATGGGGCAGGACCAGAGTTAACTATGGCTACACCTTC
j_gene: TRBJ1-2
d_gene: .
abundance: .
v_gene: TRBV5-4

CDR3aa: CASSRRGGFKQPQHF
CDR3nt: TGTGCCAGCAGCCGGCGAGGGGGGTTTAAGCAGCCCCAGCATTTT
j_gene: TRBJ1-5
d_gene: .
abundance: .
v_gene: TRBV6-6

CDR3aa: CASSLDVRTDTQYF
CDR3nt: TGTGCCAGTAGTCTAGATGTTCGCACAGATACGCAGTATTTT
j_gene: TRBJ2-3
d_gene: .
abundance: .
v_gene: TRBV19

CDR3aa: CASSLRTGGRGETQYF
CDR3nt: TGTGCCAGCAGCTTAAGGACAGGGGGCCGGGGGGAGACCCAGTACTTC
j_gene: TRBJ2-5
d_gene: TRBD1
abundance: .
v_gene: TRBV7-9

CDR3aa: CASSGRDYEQYF
CDR3nt: TGTGCCAGCAGCGGGCGGGACTACGAGCAGTACTTC
j_gene: TRBJ2-7
d_gene: .
abundance: .
v_gene: TRBV7-9

CDR3aa: CASPGGTSGSYTQYF
CDR3nt: TGTGCCAGCCCTGGGGGAACTAGCGGGAGTTATACGCAGTATTTT
j_gene: TRBJ2-3
d_gene: TRBD2
abundance: .
v_gene: TRBV2

CDR3aa: CASSLRGQRVGTANEKLFF
CDR3nt: TGTGCCAGCAGCTTAAGGGGACAGAGAGTTGGAACTGCTAATGAAAAACTGTTTTTT
j_gene: TRBJ1-4
d_gene: TRBD1
abundance: .
v_gene: TRBV7-2

CDR3aa: CASSERRYEQYF
CDR3nt: TGTGCCAGCAGCGAAAGACGGTACGAGCAGTACTTC
j_gene: TRBJ2-7
d_gene: .
abundance: .
v_gene: TRBV6-6

CDR3aa: CASSLDGGRNSPLHF
CDR3nt: TGCGCCAGCAGCTTGGACGGGGGTAGGAATTCACCCCTCCACTTT
j_gene: TRBJ1-6
d_gene: .
abundance: .
v_gene: TRBV5-1

CDR3aa: CASSKDRTNIQYF
CDR3nt: TGTGCCAGCAGCAAAGATAGGACAAACATTCAGTACTTC
j_gene: TRBJ2-4
d_gene: .
abundance: .
v_gene: TRBV21-1

CDR3aa: CARLNTEAFF
CDR3nt: TGTGCCAGACTGAACACTGAAGCTTTCTTT
j_gene: TRBJ1-1
d_gene: .
abundance: .
v_gene: TRBV21-1

CDR3aa: CASSLEAGEYNEQFF
CDR3nt: TGCGCCAGCAGCTTGGAAGCGGGGGAATACAATGAGCAGTTCTTC
j_gene: TRBJ2-1
d_gene: TRBD2
abundance: once
v_gene: TRBV5-1

CDR3aa: CASSYSERDSLEQYF
CDR3nt: TGTGCCAGCAGTTACTCGGAGCGGGACTCCCTCGAGCAGTACTTC
j_gene: TRBJ2-7
d_gene: TRBD2
abundance: .
v_gene: TRBV6-6

CDR3aa: CASSTSGQYNQPQHF
CDR3nt: TGCGCCAGCAGCACCTCGGGACAGTACAATCAGCCCCAGCATTTT
j_gene: TRBJ1-5
d_gene: TRBD1
abundance: few
v_gene: TRBV5-1

CDR3aa: CSVSYREVEKLFF
CDR3nt: TGCAGCGTTTCATACAGGGAGGTTGAAAAACTGTTTTTT
j_gene: TRBJ1-4
d_gene: .
abundance: .
v_gene: TRBV29-1

CDR3aa: CSVVENWGDTQYF
CDR3nt: TGCAGCGTTGTCGAAAACTGGGGAGATACGCAGTATTTT
j_gene: TRBJ2-3
d_gene: .
abundance: .
v_gene: TRBV29-1

CDR3aa: CAISDGVRKFF
CDR3nt: TGTGCCATCAGTGACGGAGTTCGGAAATTCTTC
j_gene: TRBJ2-1
d_gene: .
abundance: .
v_gene: TRBV10-3

CDR3aa: CASSSPGQGYGYTF
CDR3nt: TGTGCCAGCAGCTCCCCGGGACAGGGCTATGGCTACACCTTC
j_gene: TRBJ1-2
d_gene: TRBD1
abundance: .
v_gene: TRBV7-9

CDR3aa: CASSTQGSYGYTF
CDR3nt: TGTGCCAGCAGCACACAGGGTAGCTATGGCTACACCTTC
j_gene: TRBJ1-2
d_gene: .
abundance: .
v_gene: TRBV11-1

CDR3aa: CASSLGTGGIYEQYF
CDR3nt: TGTGCCAGCAGCTTAGGTACGGGAGGGATCTACGAGCAGTACTTC
j_gene: TRBJ2-7
d_gene: TRBD2
abundance: .
v_gene: TRBV7-3

CDR3aa: CASSLGQETQYF
CDR3nt: TGTGCCAGCAGCTTAGGGCAAGAGACCCAGTACTTC
j_gene: TRBJ2-5
d_gene: .
abundance: .
v_gene: TRBV5-4

CDR3aa: CASSESSLEAFF
CDR3nt: TGTGCCAGCAGTGAATCCAGCCTTGAAGCTTTCTTT
j_gene: TRBJ1-1
d_gene: .
abundance: once
v_gene: TRBV6-1

CDR3aa: CSVDGPATSGVRETQYF
CDR3nt: TGCAGCGTTGATGGCCCCGCCACTAGCGGAGTAAGAGAGACCCAGTACTTC
j_gene: TRBJ2-5
d_gene: TRBD2
abundance: .
v_gene: TRBV29-1

CDR3aa: CASSREGSDTEAFF
CDR3nt: TGCGCCAGCAGCAGAGAGGGATCGGACACTGAAGCTTTCTTT
j_gene: TRBJ1-1
d_gene: .
abundance: once
v_gene: TRBV5-1

CDR3aa: CASGSGDGGHEQYF
CDR3nt: TGTGCCAGCGGTAGCGGAGACGGGGGCCACGAGCAGTACTTC
j_gene: TRBJ2-7
d_gene: .
abundance: .
v_gene: TRBV6-5

CDR3aa: CASSLKGPGTGTGNYGYTF
CDR3nt: TGTGCCAGCAGCTTAAAGGGGCCCGGGACAGGGACCGGTAACTATGGCTACACCTTC
j_gene: TRBJ1-2
d_gene: TRBD1
abundance: few
v_gene: TRBV7-3

CDR3aa: CASSSDRANNEQFF
CDR3nt: TGTGCCAGCAGTTCCGACAGGGCGAACAATGAGCAGTTCTTC
j_gene: TRBJ2-1
d_gene: TRBD1
abundance: .
v_gene: TRBV7-9

CDR3aa: CATATSGSPDTQYF
CDR3nt: TGTGCCACCGCGACTAGCGGGAGCCCAGATACGCAGTATTTT
j_gene: TRBJ2-3
d_gene: TRBD2
abundance: .
v_gene: TRBV11-2

CDR3aa: CASSPSTDTQYF
CDR3nt: TGTGCCAGCAGCCCCAGCACAGATACGCAGTATTTT
j_gene: TRBJ2-3
d_gene: .
abundance: once
v_gene: TRBV11-2

CDR3aa: CASRGTPSGGGAFF
CDR3nt: TGTGCCAGTAGAGGAACCCCATCAGGGGGTGGCGCTTTCTTT
j_gene: TRBJ1-1
d_gene: TRBD1
abundance: .
v_gene: TRBV19

CDR3aa: CASSFLAGARNEQFF
CDR3nt: TGTGCCAGCAGCTTCTTGGCGGGAGCCCGGAATGAGCAGTTCTTC
j_gene: TRBJ2-1
d_gene: TRBD2
abundance: .
v_gene: TRBV7-9

CDR3aa: CASSELAWGTGELFF
CDR3nt: TGTGCCAGCAGCGAACTAGCATGGGGCACCGGGGAGCTGTTTTTT
j_gene: TRBJ2-2
d_gene: .
abundance: few
v_gene: TRBV6-4

CDR3aa: CASSLPAGNTEAFF
CDR3nt: TGTGCCAGCAGCTTACCCGCCGGTAACACTGAAGCTTTCTTT
j_gene: TRBJ1-1
d_gene: .
abundance: .
v_gene: TRBV7-9

CDR3aa: CASSVGRGSYNEQFF
CDR3nt: TGTGCCAGCAGCGTAGGTAGGGGATCCTACAATGAGCAGTTCTTC
j_gene: TRBJ2-1
d_gene: .
abundance: .
v_gene: TRBV9